These T cell receptor beta chains were read from a single sample in a study of T cells after yellow fever vaccination. TCRdb independently ran MiXCR on the 5' RACE reads; one entry per CDR3 protein. Of hundreds of thousands of distinct CDR3 sequences listed, approximately 4% are singletons. Sequenced here: PBMCs, sampled 5 days after the yellow fever booster vaccination. These receptors all come from a man aged 18 to 30 who received the YFV17D yellow fever vaccine. Both conserved end residues are part of each CDR3. Each record gives: D gene, clone size, V gene, J gene, CDR3 DNA, CDR3 protein. The D gene is left open where the match is weak. Size is omitted from some rows. Given values are once, few, many or a class for expanded clones.

>.|few|TRBV18|TRBJ1-4
TGTGCCAGCTCACCAAGGGTTCAAGAAAAACTGTTTTTT
CASSPRVQEKLFF
>.|.|TRBV2|TRBJ2-2
TGTGCCAATACGGGTCCAACGGGCACCGGGGAGCTGTTTTTT
CANTGPTGTGELFF
>TRBD1|many|TRBV12-5|TRBJ2-1
TGTGCTAGTGGTGGAGGGACAGGGGGCGCGCAGCAGTTCTTC
CASGGGTGGAQQFF
>TRBD1|.|TRBV27|TRBJ2-7
TGTGCCAGCAGTCGCAGCAAGCAACCGGGACAGGGTTACGAGCAGTACTTC
CASSRSKQPGQGYEQYF
>.|.|TRBV4-3|TRBJ1-1
TGCGCCAGCAGCCAAGGCCAGAAAGCTTTCTTT
CASSQGQKAFF
>.|.|TRBV7-6|TRBJ1-1
TGTGCCAGCAGCCCCTACGGGTTATCGGGGGCCGGGGACACTGAAGCTTTCTTT
CASSPYGLSGAGDTEAFF
>TRBD2|few|TRBV9|TRBJ2-3
TGTGCCAGCAGCCACAGCGGGGGGGCCGGAGGAGATACGCAGTATTTT
CASSHSGGAGGDTQYF
>.|few|TRBV6-2/TRBV6-3|TRBJ2-3
TGTGCCAGCAGTTACTCGTCCGCCACAGATACGCAGTATTTT
CASSYSSATDTQYF
>.|.|TRBV27|TRBJ1-1
TGTGCCAGCAGGACAGGCCTGCTCTGGGCTGAAGCTTTCTTT
CASRTGLLWAEAFF
>TRBD1|.|TRBV7-9|TRBJ2-3
TGTGCCAGCAGCTTGGGGACAGGGAATCCCACAGATACGCAGTATTTT
CASSLGTGNPTDTQYF
>.|many|TRBV20-1|TRBJ1-1
TGCAGTGCTCAAAGGGGGGGGCGCGAAGCTTTCTTT
CSAQRGGREAFF
>.|many|TRBV6-2/TRBV6-3|TRBJ2-5
TGTGCCAGCAGTATTCAAACAGGAGAGACCCAGTACTTC
CASSIQTGETQYF
>.|.|TRBV27|TRBJ1-6
TGTGCCAGCACCTCGAGGGTGGGAAATTATAATTCACCCCTCCACTTT
CASTSRVGNYNSPLHF
>.|many|TRBV4-1|TRBJ1-2
TGCGCCAGCAGCCAGCCACAGGGCTCTGGCTACACCTTC
CASSQPQGSGYTF
>.|few|TRBV7-6|TRBJ2-1
TGTGCCAGCAGCTTAGATCGGGGGGCGGGCAATGAGCAGTTCTTC
CASSLDRGAGNEQFF
>TRBD1|.|TRBV5-1|TRBJ2-5
TGCGCCAGCTCCCTTCTAGGGACAGCTCAAGAGACCCAGTACTTC
CASSLLGTAQETQYF
>.|.|TRBV6-5|TRBJ2-2
TGTGCCAGCAGTTACTTCGGGACTCCGAACACCGGGGAGCTGTTTTTT
CASSYFGTPNTGELFF
>.|few|TRBV18|TRBJ1-4
TGTGCCAGCTCACCAGGGGAGGATGAAAAACTGTTTTTT
CASSPGEDEKLFF
>TRBD2|many|TRBV11-2|TRBJ2-1
TGTGCCAGCAGCTTAGCAGTGGCTAGCGGGTGGGGTGAGCAGTTCTTC
CASSLAVASGWGEQFF
>.|many|TRBV20-1|TRBJ1-1
TGCAGTGCTAGAGATGTGGGTATGAACACTGAAGCTTTCTTT
CSARDVGMNTEAFF
>TRBD2|many|TRBV7-9|TRBJ2-1
TGTGCCAGCAGCTCTAGCGGGGGTGCCTGGAATGAGCAGTTCTTC
CASSSSGGAWNEQFF
>.|many|TRBV5-1|TRBJ2-1
TGCGCCAGCAGCTTGGGAGGGAATTCCTACAATGAGCAGTTCTTC
CASSLGGNSYNEQFF
>TRBD2|few|TRBV29-1|TRBJ2-1
TGCAGCGTTGATTCGTACCTTTCAAGCGGGGGGGCCCGAAATGAGCAGTTCTTC
CSVDSYLSSGGARNEQFF
>.|many|TRBV12-3/TRBV12-4|TRBJ1-2
TGTGCCAGCAGTTCCCGAGTTGGTGGCTACACCTTC
CASSSRVGGYTF
>TRBD1|many|TRBV5-1|TRBJ1-5
TGCGCCAGCAGCCCCGGGACAGGGAATCAGCCCCAGCATTTT
CASSPGTGNQPQHF
>TRBD1|few|TRBV4-3|TRBJ2-7
TGCGCCAGCAGCCAAGAATATTGGGGGACAGGGGGCTCGGAGGAGCAGTACTTC
CASSQEYWGTGGSEEQYF
>TRBD1|many|TRBV7-2|TRBJ1-2
TGTGCCAGCAGCCCCGGGACAGATGGGGGCGGCTACACCTTC
CASSPGTDGGGYTF
>TRBD1|many|TRBV5-1|TRBJ2-2
TGCGCCAGCAGCTCGGGACAGGGAGTCACCGGGGAGCTGTTTTTT
CASSSGQGVTGELFF
>TRBD2|.|TRBV5-1|TRBJ2-3
TGCGCCAGCAGCTTGGATCCCAGGGCGGGGGGGAGCACAGATACGCACTATTTT
CASSLDPRAGGSTDTHYF
>.|few|TRBV5-1|TRBJ2-7
TGCGCCAGCAGCTTGTTTCGAAGCTACGAGCAGTACTTC
CASSLFRSYEQYF
>.|few|TRBV6-5|TRBJ1-4
TGTGCCAGCAGAGCAGGTCACGCGGCTGAAAAACTGTTTTTT
CASRAGHAAEKLFF
>.|few|TRBV19|TRBJ1-1
TGTGCCAGTACTACCGACAGCCCTGAAGCTTTCTTT
CASTTDSPEAFF
>.|many|TRBV5-1|TRBJ1-1
TGCGCCAGCAGCCCTTACCCACCGGACCTGAACACTGAAGCTTTCTTT
CASSPYPPDLNTEAFF
>.|many|TRBV4-3|TRBJ1-1
TGCGCCAGCAGCCAACCTTCAAGGGGAAAACTGAACACTGAAGCTTTCTTT
CASSQPSRGKLNTEAFF
>.|few|TRBV5-1|TRBJ1-5
TGCGCCACCTCAAGGGCTTCGGATTTGGACCAGCCCCAGCATTTT
CATSRASDLDQPQHF
>TRBD2|many|TRBV3-1|TRBJ2-4
TGTGCCAGCAGCCATTCCGCGGGGAGGGACATTCAGTACTTC
CASSHSAGRDIQYF
>.|many|TRBV6-1|TRBJ1-2
TGTGCCAGCAGTCCCCGACCGAATGATGGCTACACCTTC
CASSPRPNDGYTF
>.|.|TRBV12-3/TRBV12-4|TRBJ1-2
TGTGCCAGCAGTTCGGACACGCCGAACGCCTATGGCTACACCTTC
CASSSDTPNAYGYTF
>.|many|TRBV2|TRBJ1-1
TGTGCCAGCAGTCCAGCGAACACTGAAGCTTTCTTT
CASSPANTEAFF
>.|few|TRBV9|TRBJ1-5
TGTGCCAGCAGCCAGACAGCGGGTGGCAATCAGCCCCAGCATTTT
CASSQTAGGNQPQHF
>.|many|TRBV12-3/TRBV12-4|TRBJ2-3
TGTGCCAGCAGTTTACTAGGGTTCGCAGATACGCAGTATTTT
CASSLLGFADTQYF
>TRBD1|.|TRBV27|TRBJ2-7
TGTGCCAGCAGTCACGGATCGGACAGGGTGGGTTTTTACGAGCAGTACTTC
CASSHGSDRVGFYEQYF
>TRBD1|.|TRBV7-2|TRBJ2-3
TGTGCCAGCAGCTTAAGACAGGGATCAGATACGCAGTATTTT
CASSLRQGSDTQYF
>TRBD2|.|TRBV4-2|TRBJ2-1
TGTGCCAGCAGTAACGTAGCGGGGGGGCCCCACAATGAGCAGTTCTTC
CASSNVAGGPHNEQFF
>.|.|TRBV5-6|TRBJ2-3
TGTGCCAGCAGCTTTAGGGTAGAAAGCACAGATACGCAGTATTTT
CASSFRVESTDTQYF
>.|many|TRBV4-1|TRBJ1-5
TGCGCCAGCAGCCAAGGAGGGGGGATCCAATCAGCCCAGCATTTT
CASSQGGGIQSAQHF
>.|.|TRBV5-3|TRBJ1-6
TGTGCCAGAAGCTTGGAGGAAGGAAGCTCCTATAATTCACCCCTCCACTTT
CARSLEEGSSYNSPLHF
>.|.|TRBV10-3|TRBJ1-2
TGTGCCACCAAGGGGTTATCCAACTATGGCTACACCTTC
CATKGLSNYGYTF
>TRBD2|many|TRBV6-6|TRBJ2-2
TGTGCCAGCAGTTACTCTGGTAGCGGGGGCCCTGGGACCGGGGAGCTGTTTTTT
CASSYSGSGGPGTGELFF
>TRBD2|.|TRBV3-1|TRBJ2-2
TGTGCCAGCAGCCGTAGCGGGGGCCTTAACACCGGGGAGCTGTTTTTT
CASSRSGGLNTGELFF
>TRBD2|few|TRBV4-1|TRBJ2-1
TGCGCCAGCAGCCCCCCTAGCGGTTTTAGCTCCTACAATGAGCAGTTCTTC
CASSPPSGFSSYNEQFF
>TRBD1|many|TRBV10-3|TRBJ1-5
TGTGCCTCGACCCCACCCGGACAGGGTGAGGGTCAGCCCCAGCATTTT
CASTPPGQGEGQPQHF
>.|many|TRBV10-1|TRBJ1-6
TGCGCCAGCAGTGAGTCGCGGGGCGGATCACCCCTCCACTTT
CASSESRGGSPLHF
>.|few|TRBV21-1|TRBJ2-1
TGTGCCAGCACCCAAGGGGGAGACTCATGTCCTCCCTACAATGAGCAGTTCTTC
CASTQGGDSCPPYNEQFF
>.|.|TRBV7-2|TRBJ2-1
TGTGCCAGCAGCTTTATGGGGAAGTCGAATGAGCAGTTCTTC
CASSFMGKSNEQFF
>.|few|TRBV11-2|TRBJ2-5
TGTGCCAGCAGCCCCCGAATGGGGGGCGGGGAGACCCAGTACTTC
CASSPRMGGGETQYF
>.|few|TRBV4-1|TRBJ1-1
TGCGCCAGCAGCCCCCGAGGAGGGCTCACTGAAGCTTTCTTT
CASSPRGGLTEAFF
>.|few|TRBV6-4|TRBJ2-1
TGTGCCAGCAGTGGCACGGGGAATGAGCAGTTCTTC
CASSGTGNEQFF